This T cell receptor (beta chain) was identified in a study of blood T cell repertoires in COVID-19. About the research overall: Both acute and convalescent COVID-19 samples were obtained from the United States, Italy and Spain. Sources were T cells, B-cell-depleted T cells, or PBMCs; the material itself was cDNA or gDNA.

Authors' methods: The authors estimated nucleated cell counts from reference gene primer amplification. Clones were read by immunoSEQ multiplex PCR, and TCRdb kept only the in-frame ones, dropping some. The V and J calls and clone size are taken from that table; D and trimming were inferred from the DNA. The sample shows approximately 100,000 clones, about 90% of them seen only once. This clone has a single count. The V gene lost 0 bases and the J gene lost 0 bases, with 13 bases spanning the gap. The CDR3 is 17 residues long. Germline CDR1 is WNHNN and CDR2 is SYGVQD (reference sequence). V gene TRBV10-1 combines with J gene TRBJ2-3, with a weak D call TRBD1 (6 bases). The material sequenced was peripheral blood. The receptor comes from a human donor in a cohort sampled during active COVID-19. The CDR3 region has the DNA TGCGCCAGCAGTGAGTCCTTGGGGGCCGGTAGCACAGATACGCAGTATTTT. This sequence encodes CASSESLGAGSTDTQYF.